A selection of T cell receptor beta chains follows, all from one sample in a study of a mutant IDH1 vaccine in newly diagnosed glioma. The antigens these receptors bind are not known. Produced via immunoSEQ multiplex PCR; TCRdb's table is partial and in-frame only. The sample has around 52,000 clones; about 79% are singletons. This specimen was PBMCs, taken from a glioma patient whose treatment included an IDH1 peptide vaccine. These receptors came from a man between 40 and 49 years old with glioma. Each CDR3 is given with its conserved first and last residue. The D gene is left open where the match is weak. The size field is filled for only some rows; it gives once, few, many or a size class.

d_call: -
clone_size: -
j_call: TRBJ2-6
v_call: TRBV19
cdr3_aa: CASSIGERAGANVLTF
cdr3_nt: TGTGCCAGTAGTATAGGGGAAAGGGCCGGGGCCAACGTCCTGACTTTC

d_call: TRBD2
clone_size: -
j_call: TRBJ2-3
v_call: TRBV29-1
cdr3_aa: CSVEASGRFDTQYF
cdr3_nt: TGCAGCGTTGAGGCTAGCGGGAGGTTCGATACGCAGTATTTT

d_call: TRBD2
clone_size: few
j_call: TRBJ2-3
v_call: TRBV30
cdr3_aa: CASLGGTSGTQSTDTQYF
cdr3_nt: TGTGCCTCCCTTGGGGGGACTAGCGGGACTCAAAGCACAGATACGCAGTATTTT

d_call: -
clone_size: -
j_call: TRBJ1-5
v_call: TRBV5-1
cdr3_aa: CASSPGVDQPQHF
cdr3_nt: TGCGCCAGCAGCCCCGGGGTGGACCAGCCCCAGCATTTT

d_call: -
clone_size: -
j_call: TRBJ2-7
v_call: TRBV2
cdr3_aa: CASSGGSSENYEQYF
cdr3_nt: TGTGCCAGCAGTGGTGGGTCTAGCGAAAACTACGAGCAGTACTTC

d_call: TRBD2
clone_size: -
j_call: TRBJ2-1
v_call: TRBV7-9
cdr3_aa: CASSFQREGPSYNEQFF
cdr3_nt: TGTGCCAGCAGCTTTCAGCGGGAGGGCCCCTCCTACAATGAGCAGTTCTTC

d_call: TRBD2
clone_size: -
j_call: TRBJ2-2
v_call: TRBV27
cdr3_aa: CASSSSGGNTGELFF
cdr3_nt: TGTGCCAGCAGTTCTAGCGGGGGGAACACCGGGGAGCTGTTTTTT

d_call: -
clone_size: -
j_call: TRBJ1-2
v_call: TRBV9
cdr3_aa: CASSGADPSANYGYTF
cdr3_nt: TGTGCCAGCAGCGGGGCGGATCCTTCGGCTAACTATGGCTACACCTTC

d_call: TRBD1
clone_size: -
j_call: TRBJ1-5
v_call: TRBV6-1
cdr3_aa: CASSGKVQGSSNQPQHF
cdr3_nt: TGTGCCAGCAGTGGAAAAGTACAGGGGTCGAGCAATCAGCCCCAGCATTTT

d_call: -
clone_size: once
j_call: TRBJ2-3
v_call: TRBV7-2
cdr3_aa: CASSLAVEDTQYF
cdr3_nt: TGTGCCAGCAGCTTAGCTGTGGAGGATACGCAGTATTTT

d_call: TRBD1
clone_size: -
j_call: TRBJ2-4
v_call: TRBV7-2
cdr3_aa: CASSLDGFRQGENIQYF
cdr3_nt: TGTGCCAGCAGCTTAGACGGCTTTAGACAGGGCGAAAACATTCAGTACTTC

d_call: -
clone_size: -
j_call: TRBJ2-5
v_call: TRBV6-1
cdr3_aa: CASSEWDVRETQYF
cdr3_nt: TGTGCCAGCAGTGAGTGGGATGTCCGAGAGACCCAGTACTTC

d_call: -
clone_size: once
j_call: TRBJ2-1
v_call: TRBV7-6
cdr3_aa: CASSSTYNEQFF
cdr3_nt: TGTGCCAGCAGCTCCACCTACAATGAGCAGTTCTTC

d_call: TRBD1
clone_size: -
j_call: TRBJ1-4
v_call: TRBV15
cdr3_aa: CATSSTTGTGRPNEKLFF
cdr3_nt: TGTGCCACCAGCAGCACAACCGGGACAGGGAGGCCAAATGAAAAACTGTTTTTT

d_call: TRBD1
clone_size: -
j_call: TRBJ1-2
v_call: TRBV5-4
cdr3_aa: CASSLDRGTNYGYTF
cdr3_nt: TGTGCCAGCAGCTTGGACAGGGGAACTAACTATGGCTACACCTTC

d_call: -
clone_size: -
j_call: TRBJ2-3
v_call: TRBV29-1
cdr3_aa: CSGGDTGSTDTQYF
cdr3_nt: TGCAGCGGCGGGGACACAGGGAGCACAGATACGCAGTATTTT

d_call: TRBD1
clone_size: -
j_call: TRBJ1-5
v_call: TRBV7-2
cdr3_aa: CASSLLDRNQPQHF
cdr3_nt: TGTGCCAGCAGCTTGTTGGACAGGAATCAGCCCCAGCATTTT

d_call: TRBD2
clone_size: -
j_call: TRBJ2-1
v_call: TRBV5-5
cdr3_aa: CASSLSGRPSEQFF
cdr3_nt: TGTGCCAGCAGCCTTAGCGGGAGGCCCAGTGAGCAGTTCTTC

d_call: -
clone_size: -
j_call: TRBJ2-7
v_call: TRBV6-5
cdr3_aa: CASSPGLRAVYEQYF
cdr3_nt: TGTGCCAGCAGCCCGGGACTTAGAGCGGTCTACGAGCAGTACTTC

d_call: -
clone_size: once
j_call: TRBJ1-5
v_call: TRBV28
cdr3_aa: CASSSYDDGIGNQPQHF
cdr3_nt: TGTGCCAGCAGTTCCTACGACGATGGCATCGGGAATCAGCCCCAGCATTTT

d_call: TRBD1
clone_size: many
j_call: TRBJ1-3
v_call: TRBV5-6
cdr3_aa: CASSLAGTGAGNTIYF
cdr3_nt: TGTGCCAGCAGCTTGGCCGGGACAGGGGCTGGAAACACCATATATTTT

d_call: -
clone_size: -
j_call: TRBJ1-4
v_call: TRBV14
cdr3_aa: CASSLNTGEKLFF
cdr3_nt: TGTGCCAGCAGCCTCAACACGGGTGAAAAACTGTTTTTT

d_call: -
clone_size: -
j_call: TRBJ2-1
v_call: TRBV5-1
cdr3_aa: CASSERSNSYNEQFF
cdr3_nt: TGCGCCAGCAGCGAGAGGTCTAACTCCTACAATGAGCAGTTCTTC

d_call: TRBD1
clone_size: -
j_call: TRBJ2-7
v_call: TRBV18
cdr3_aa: CASSLDRLKGYEQYF
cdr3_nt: TGTGCCAGCTCATTGGACAGGCTTAAAGGCTACGAGCAGTACTTC

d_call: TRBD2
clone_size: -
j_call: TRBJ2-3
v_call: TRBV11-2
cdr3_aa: CASSQGGRVGTDTQYF
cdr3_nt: TGTGCCAGCTCCCAGGGCGGGAGGGTTGGCACAGATACGCAGTATTTT

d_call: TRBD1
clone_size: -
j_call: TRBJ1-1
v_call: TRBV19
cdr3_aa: CASSSQDRGRTEAFF
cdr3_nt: TGTGCCAGTAGTTCTCAGGACAGGGGGCGAACTGAAGCTTTCTTT

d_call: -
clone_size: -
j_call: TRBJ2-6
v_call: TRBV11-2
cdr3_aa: CASSLDPGAGANVLTF
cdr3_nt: TGTGCCAGCAGCTTAGATCCCGGGGCCGGGGCCAACGTCCTGACTTTC

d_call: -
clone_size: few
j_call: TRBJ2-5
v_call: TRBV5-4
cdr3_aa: CASSLTGYPYQETQYF
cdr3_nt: TGTGCCAGCAGCTTGACGGGTTACCCCTACCAAGAGACCCAGTACTTC

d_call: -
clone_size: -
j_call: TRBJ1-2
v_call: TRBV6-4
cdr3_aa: CASSDFLRVQVVVYGYTF
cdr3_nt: TGTGCCAGCAGTGATTTTCTTAGAGTGCAGGTGGTAGTCTATGGCTACACCTTC

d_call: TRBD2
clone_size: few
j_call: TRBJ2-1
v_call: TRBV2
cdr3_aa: CASSEGTSKNEQFF
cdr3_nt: TGTGCCAGCAGTGAAGGGACTAGCAAGAATGAGCAGTTCTTC

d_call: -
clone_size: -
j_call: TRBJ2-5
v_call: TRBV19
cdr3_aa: CASSTDRGPRETQYF
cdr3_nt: TGTGCCAGTAGTACCGATCGCGGGCCCCGAGAGACCCAGTACTTC

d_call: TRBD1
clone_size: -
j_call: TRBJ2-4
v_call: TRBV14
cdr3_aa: CASSHGTGAANIQYF
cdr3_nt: TGTGCCAGCAGCCACGGGACAGGGGCGGCAAACATTCAGTACTTC

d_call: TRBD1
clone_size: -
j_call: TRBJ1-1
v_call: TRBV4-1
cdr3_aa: CASSQLTGGGTEAFF
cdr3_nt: TGCGCCAGCAGCCAACTGACAGGGGGCGGCACTGAAGCTTTCTTT

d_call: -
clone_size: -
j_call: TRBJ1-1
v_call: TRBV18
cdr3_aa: CASSPSAEAFF
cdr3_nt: TGTGCCAGCTCACCATCGGCCGAAGCTTTCTTT

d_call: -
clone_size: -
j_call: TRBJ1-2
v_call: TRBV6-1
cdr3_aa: CASSENGRGYTF
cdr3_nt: TGTGCCAGCAGTGAGAATGGACGTGGCTACACCTTC

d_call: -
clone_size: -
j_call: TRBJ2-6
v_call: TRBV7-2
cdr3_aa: CAPTRLGTSGANVLTF
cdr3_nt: TGTGCCCCCACCCGGCTCGGTACCTCTGGGGCCAACGTCCTGACTTTC

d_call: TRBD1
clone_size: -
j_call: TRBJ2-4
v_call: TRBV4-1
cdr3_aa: CASSQDGGQILF
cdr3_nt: TGCGCCAGCAGCCAAGATGGGGGACAGATACTCTTC

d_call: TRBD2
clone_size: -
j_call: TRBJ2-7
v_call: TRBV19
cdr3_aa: CASSPGLAGRPTQQYF
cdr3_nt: TGTGCCAGTAGTCCCGGACTAGCGGGACGTCCTACGCAGCAGTACTTC

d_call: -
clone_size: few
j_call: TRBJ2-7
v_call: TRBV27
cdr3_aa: CASRRNTDGSYEQYF
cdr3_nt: TGTGCCAGCCGCAGGAACACGGACGGCTCCTACGAGCAGTACTTC

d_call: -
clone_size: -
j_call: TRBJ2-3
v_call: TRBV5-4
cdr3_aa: CASSSGQRTDTQYF
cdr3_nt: TGTGCCAGCAGCTCGGGACAACGTACAGATACGCAGTATTTT

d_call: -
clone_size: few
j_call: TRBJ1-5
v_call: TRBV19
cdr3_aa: CASSIRGTTNQPQHF
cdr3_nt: TGTGCCAGTAGTATTAGAGGGACAACGAATCAGCCCCAGCATTTT

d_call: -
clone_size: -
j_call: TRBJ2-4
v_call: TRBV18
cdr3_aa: CASSPDRIGAKNIQYF
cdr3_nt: TGTGCCAGCTCACCAGACAGGATCGGGGCCAAAAACATTCAGTACTTC

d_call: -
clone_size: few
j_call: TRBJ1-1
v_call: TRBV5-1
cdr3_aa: CASRPGQHNTEAFF
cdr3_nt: TGCGCCAGCAGACCCGGACAGCATAACACTGAAGCTTTCTTT

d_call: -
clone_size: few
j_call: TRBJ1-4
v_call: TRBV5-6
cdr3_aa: CASSLAGGEKLFF
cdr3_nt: TGTGCCAGCAGCTTGGCGGGTGGTGAAAAACTGTTTTTT

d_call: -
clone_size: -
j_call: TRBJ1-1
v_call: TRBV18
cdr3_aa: CASSPAVNTEAFF
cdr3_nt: TGTGCCAGCTCACCTGCAGTGAACACTGAAGCTTTCTTT

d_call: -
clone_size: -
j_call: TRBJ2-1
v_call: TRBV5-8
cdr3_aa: CASSWTRDLGEQFF
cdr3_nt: TGTGCCAGCAGCTGGACCCGGGACCTGGGGGAACAGTTCTTC

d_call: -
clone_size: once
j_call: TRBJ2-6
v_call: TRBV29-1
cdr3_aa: CSVVSSGANVLTF
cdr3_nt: TGCAGCGTTGTGTCCTCTGGGGCCAACGTCCTGACTTTC

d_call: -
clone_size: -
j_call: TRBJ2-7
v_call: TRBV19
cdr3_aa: CASSTRTTSYEQYF
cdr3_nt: TGTGCCAGTAGTACCCGGACAACCTCCTACGAGCAGTACTTC

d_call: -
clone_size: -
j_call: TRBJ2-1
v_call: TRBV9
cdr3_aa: CASSATTALYDEQFF
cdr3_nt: TGTGCCAGCAGCGCTACTACAGCTCTATACGATGAGCAGTTCTTC

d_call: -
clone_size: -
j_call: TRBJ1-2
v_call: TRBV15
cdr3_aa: CATSRDPRGAGLYGYTF
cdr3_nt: TGTGCCACCAGCAGAGATCCCCGGGGTGCAGGACTCTATGGCTACACCTTC

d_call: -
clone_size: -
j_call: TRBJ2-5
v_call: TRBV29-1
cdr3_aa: CSVEVTAEETQYF
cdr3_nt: TGCAGCGTTGAGGTGACTGCAGAGGAGACCCAGTACTTC

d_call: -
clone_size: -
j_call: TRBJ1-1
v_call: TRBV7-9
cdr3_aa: CASSLSSKGNTEAFF
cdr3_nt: TGTGCCAGCAGCTTAAGTTCAAAAGGGAACACTGAAGCTTTCTTT

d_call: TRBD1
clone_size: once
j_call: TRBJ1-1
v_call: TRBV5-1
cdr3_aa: CASSIDRGLPEAFF
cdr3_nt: TGCGCCAGCAGCATAGACAGGGGATTGCCTGAAGCTTTCTTT